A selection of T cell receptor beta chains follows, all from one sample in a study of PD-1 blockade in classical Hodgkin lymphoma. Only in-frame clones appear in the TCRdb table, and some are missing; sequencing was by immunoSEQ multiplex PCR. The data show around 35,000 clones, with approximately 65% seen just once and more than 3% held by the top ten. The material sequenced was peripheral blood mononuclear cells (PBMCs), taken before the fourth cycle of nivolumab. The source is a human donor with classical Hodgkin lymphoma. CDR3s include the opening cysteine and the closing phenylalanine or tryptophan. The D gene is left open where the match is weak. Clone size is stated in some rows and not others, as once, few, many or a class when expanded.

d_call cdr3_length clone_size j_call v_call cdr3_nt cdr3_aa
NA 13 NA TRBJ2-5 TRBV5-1 TGCGCCAGCAGCTTGGCGGAGAGAGAGACCCAGTACTTC CASSLAERETQYF
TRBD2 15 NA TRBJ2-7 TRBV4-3 TGCGCCAGCAGCCGACTAGCGGGTATCGTATACGAGCAGTACTTC CASSRLAGIVYEQYF
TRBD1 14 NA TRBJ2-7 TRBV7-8 TGTGCCAGCGGTACGGACAGGAACAGCTACGAGCAGTACTTC CASGTDRNSYEQYF
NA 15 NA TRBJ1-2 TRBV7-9 TGTGCCAGCAGCAACTCCGGGACCGCCAGCTATGGCTACACCTTC CASSNSGTASYGYTF
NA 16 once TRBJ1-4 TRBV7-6 TGTGCCAGCAGCTCCAACAGTGGGGGGTTTAATGAAAAACTGTTTTTT CASSSNSGGFNEKLFF
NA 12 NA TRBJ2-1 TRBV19 TGTGCCAGTAGATATGGGAACGGAGAGCAGTTCTTC CASRYGNGEQFF
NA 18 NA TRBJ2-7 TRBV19 TGTGCCAGTAGTCCCAGACCGGGCGGCCGCATTCTCCTACGGGAGCAGTACTTC CASSPRPGGRILLREQYF
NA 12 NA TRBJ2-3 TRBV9 TGTGCCAGCAGCCCGCGCACAGATACGCAGTATTTT CASSPRTDTQYF
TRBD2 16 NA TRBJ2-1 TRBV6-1 TGTGCCAGCAGTGAGACCCGACTAGCAGGGAAGGGGGAGCAGTTCTTC CASSETRLAGKGEQFF
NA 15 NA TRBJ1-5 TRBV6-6 TGTGCCAGCGGGCATGCTCGGAATAGCAATCAGCCCCAGCATTTT CASGHARNSNQPQHF
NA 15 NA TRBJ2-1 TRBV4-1 TGCGCCAGCAGCCACGAGGTCTTACCCTACAATGAGCAGTTCTTC CASSHEVLPYNEQFF
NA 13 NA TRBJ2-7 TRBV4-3 TGCGCCAGCAGCCAAGAGGCAGGAAGGGTGCAGTACTTC CASSQEAGRVQYF
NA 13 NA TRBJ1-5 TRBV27 TGTGCCAGCAGTTTAACTTATGGTCAGCCCCAGCATTTT CASSLTYGQPQHF
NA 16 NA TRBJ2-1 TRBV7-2 TGTGCCAGCAGCCCGGCGGGGACAGCTATTTACAATGAGCAGTTCTTC CASSPAGTAIYNEQFF
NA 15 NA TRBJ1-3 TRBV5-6 TGTGCCAGCAGCTTCCTACAGTTCTCTGGAAACACCATATATTTT CASSFLQFSGNTIYF
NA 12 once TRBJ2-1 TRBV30 TGTGCCCGGGTGGGGGATTACAATGAGCAGTTCTTC CARVGDYNEQFF
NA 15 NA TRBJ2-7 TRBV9 TGTGCCAGCAGCGGTAAGGGGACGCGGGGAGACGAGCAGTACTTC CASSGKGTRGDEQYF
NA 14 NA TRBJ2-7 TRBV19 TGTGCCAGTAGTATAACTGGGTGGGACTACGAGCAGTACTTC CASSITGWDYEQYF
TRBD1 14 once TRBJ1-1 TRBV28 TGTGCCAGCAGTTTCCTTACAGGGGCATTTGAAGCTTTCTTT CASSFLTGAFEAFF
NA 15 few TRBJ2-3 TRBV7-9 TGTGCCAGCAGCAGCCTTGATCGGCTGGCAGATACGCAGTATTTT CASSSLDRLADTQYF
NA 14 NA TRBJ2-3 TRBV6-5 TGTGCCAGCAGTCCCGGGCTCCATCCGGGTACGCAGTATTTT CASSPGLHPGTQYF
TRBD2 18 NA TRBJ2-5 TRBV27 TGTGCCAGCAGTAAATTTAGCGGGGGGGCAGTAAGGAAAGAGACCCAGTACTTC CASSKFSGGAVRKETQYF
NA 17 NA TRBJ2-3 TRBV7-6 TGTGCCAGCAGCTTAGCGTCCGGCGGGCTAACCACAGATACGCAGTATTTT CASSLASGGLTTDTQYF
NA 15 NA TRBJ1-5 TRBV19 TGTGCCAGTAGTATCACAGGCAGTACTAATCAGCCCCAGCATTTT CASSITGSTNQPQHF
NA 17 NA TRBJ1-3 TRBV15 TGTGCCACCAGCAGAGATGGAGGAGGGGGTTCTGGAAACACCATATATTTT CATSRDGGGGSGNTIYF
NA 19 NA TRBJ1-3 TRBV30 TGTGCCTGGACCTTTGAGACACCTAGGGGAACGTCGCAAGGAAACACCATATATTTT CAWTFETPRGTSQGNTIYF
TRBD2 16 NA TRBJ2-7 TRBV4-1 TGCGCCAGCAGCCTCCTAGCGGGAAGGGGCTCCTACGAGCAGTACTTC CASSLLAGRGSYEQYF
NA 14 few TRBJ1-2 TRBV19 TGTGCCAGTTCGAAGGGGGGATCGAACTATGGCTACACCTTC CASSKGGSNYGYTF
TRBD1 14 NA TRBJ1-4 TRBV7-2 TGTGCCAGCAGCTTAGGACAGGGACAAGAAAAACTGTTTTTT CASSLGQGQEKLFF
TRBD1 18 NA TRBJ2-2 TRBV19 TGTGCCAGTAGTAGCGGGACAGGGGGACTAGCGAACACCGGGGAGCTGTTTTTT CASSSGTGGLANTGELFF
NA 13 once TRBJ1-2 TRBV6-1 TGTGCCAGCATCCTAAGGGCAGAGAATGGCTACACCTTC CASILRAENGYTF
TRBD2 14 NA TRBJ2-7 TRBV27 TGTGCCAGCAGTTCCGGACTAGTGATGAACGAGCAGTACTTC CASSSGLVMNEQYF
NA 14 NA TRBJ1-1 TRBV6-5 TGTGCCAGCAGGGCGATGGGGGATAAAACTGAAGCTTTCTTT CASRAMGDKTEAFF
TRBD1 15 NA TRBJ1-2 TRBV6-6 TGTGCCAGCAGTTACACCCGGGACAGGGGAAGTGGCTACACCTTC CASSYTRDRGSGYTF
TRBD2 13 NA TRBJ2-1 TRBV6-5 TGTGCCAGCAGGCTAGCGGGTGAGAATGAGCAGTTCTTC CASRLAGENEQFF
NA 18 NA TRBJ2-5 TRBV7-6 TGTGCCAGCAGCTTAATTTCGGGGGCTGACAGGAACGGAGAGACCCAGTACTTC CASSLISGADRNGETQYF
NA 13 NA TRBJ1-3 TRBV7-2 TGTGCCAGCAGCGCCACAGGACAAAACACCATATATTTT CASSATGQNTIYF
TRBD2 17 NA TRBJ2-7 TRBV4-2 TGTGCCAGCAGCCAAGCTCGGTTAGGAGCGGGGTTCTACGAGCAGTACTTC CASSQARLGAGFYEQYF
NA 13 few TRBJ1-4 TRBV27 TGTGCCAGCTCGGGGGGCGCGGGTGAAAAACTGTTTTTT CASSGGAGEKLFF
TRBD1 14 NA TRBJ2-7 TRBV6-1 TGTGCCAGCACTGGGGACAGGGCCCTAGTCGAGCAGTACTTC CASTGDRALVEQYF
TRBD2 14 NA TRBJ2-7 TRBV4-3 TGCGCCAGCAGCCAGGGGACTAGCTCCTACGAGCAGTACTTC CASSQGTSSYEQYF
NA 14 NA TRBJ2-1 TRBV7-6 TGTGCCAGCAGTTCTCGTGAACTGGACAATGAGCAGTTCTTC CASSSRELDNEQFF
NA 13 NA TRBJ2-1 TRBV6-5 TGTGCCAGCAGCCCCCCAGCCCGGGATGAGCAGTTCTTC CASSPPARDEQFF
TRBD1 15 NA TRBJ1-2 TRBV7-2 TGTGCCAGCAGCGAAACAGGGGGCAGAGTCTATGGCTACACCTTC CASSETGGRVYGYTF
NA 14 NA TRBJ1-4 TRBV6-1 TGTGCCAGCAGTGTCGGGACGGTGAATGAAAAACTGTTTTTT CASSVGTVNEKLFF
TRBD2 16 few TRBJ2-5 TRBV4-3 TGCGCCAGCAGCCTTCATCTAGCGGGAAGGGAAGAGACCCAGTACTTC CASSLHLAGREETQYF
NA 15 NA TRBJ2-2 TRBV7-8 TGTGCCAGCAGCGTAGTGGCAGCGAACACCGGGGAGCTGTTTTTT CASSVVAANTGELFF